These T cell receptor beta chains were read from a single sample in a study of CD8+CD57+ T cells in acquired aplastic anemia. TCRdb called the reads again in MiXCR, with one record for every CDR3 protein. The top ten clones hold under 2.5% of a sample with 60,000 to 75,000 distinct CDR3 sequences, around 55% of them seen once. Input material: sorted CD4+, CD8+, or CD8+CD57+ T cells (not recorded which) from PBMCs. These receptors all stem from a human donor in good health, serving as a control. CDR3s include the opening cysteine and the closing phenylalanine or tryptophan. The D gene is left open where the match is weak. Where a row states a size, it is once, few, many or the class of an expanded clone; other rows omit it.

CDR3: CASSVGLRTDQETQYF
DNA: TGTGCCAGCAGCGTAGGTCTCCGGACGGACCAAGAGACCCAGTACTTC
V: TRBV9
size: once
J: TRBJ2-5
D: NA

CDR3: CASRIPSRSGNTIYF
DNA: TGCGCCAGCCGTATTCCAAGCCGCTCTGGAAACACCATATATTTT
V: TRBV10-1
size: few
J: TRBJ1-3
D: NA

CDR3: CASSQGQGGYTF
DNA: TGTGCCAGCAGCCAAGGACAGGGCGGCTACACCTTC
V: TRBV3-1
size: many
J: TRBJ1-2
D: TRBD1

CDR3: CASSKGLAWEQYF
DNA: TGTGCCAGTAGTAAGGGACTAGCGTGGGAGCAGTACTTC
V: TRBV19
size: NA
J: TRBJ2-7
D: TRBD2

CDR3: CASSPDRDPYGYTF
DNA: TGCGCCAGCAGCCCGGACAGGGACCCCTATGGCTACACCTTC
V: TRBV5-1
size: many
J: TRBJ1-2
D: TRBD1

CDR3: CASYAGATEAFF
DNA: TGTGCCAGTTACGCAGGGGCCACTGAAGCTTTCTTT
V: TRBV2
size: once
J: TRBJ1-1
D: NA

CDR3: CASSQLAGSASYEQYF
DNA: TGCGCCAGCAGCCAACTAGCGGGAAGCGCCTCCTACGAGCAGTACTTC
V: TRBV4-1
size: many
J: TRBJ2-7
D: TRBD2

CDR3: CATSDLPYSGVLFF
DNA: TGTGCCACCAGTGATTTGCCATATTCCGGGGTGCTGTTTTTT
V: TRBV24-1
size: once
J: TRBJ2-2
D: NA

CDR3: CAISQGQEQYF
DNA: TGTGCCATCAGCCAGGGACAGGAGCAGTACTTC
V: TRBV10-3
size: NA
J: TRBJ2-7
D: TRBD1

CDR3: CASSDRVYEQYF
DNA: TGTGCCAGCAGTGACAGGGTCTACGAGCAGTACTTC
V: TRBV2
size: NA
J: TRBJ2-7
D: NA

CDR3: CASSPTGRRTNYGYTF
DNA: TGTGCCAGCAGTCCAACCGGACGGCGAACTAACTATGGCTACACCTTC
V: TRBV6-1
size: many
J: TRBJ1-2
D: NA

CDR3: CAISEGRNGYTF
DNA: TGTGCCATCAGTGAGGGACGAAATGGCTACACCTTC
V: TRBV10-3
size: NA
J: TRBJ1-2
D: NA

CDR3: CATSRLSGFGTGELFF
DNA: TGTGCCACCAGCAGACTTAGCGGGTTCGGCACCGGGGAGCTGTTTTTT
V: TRBV15
size: NA
J: TRBJ2-2
D: TRBD2

CDR3: CASTPVGGNQPQHF
DNA: TGTGCCAGTACCCCAGTCGGTGGCAATCAGCCCCAGCATTTT
V: TRBV19
size: NA
J: TRBJ1-5
D: NA

CDR3: CASSEFPQGAHTF
DNA: TGTGCCAGCAGTGAATTCCCACAGGGGGCCCACACCTTC
V: TRBV2
size: NA
J: TRBJ1-2
D: TRBD1

CDR3: CAEPGPLTDGYTF
DNA: TGCGCCGAACCGGGACCCTTGACGGATGGCTACACCTTC
V: TRBV10-1
size: NA
J: TRBJ1-2
D: NA

CDR3: CASSPDTIGDSNQPQHF
DNA: TGTGCCAGCTCACCAGATACTATCGGAGATAGCAATCAGCCCCAGCATTTT
V: TRBV18
size: many
J: TRBJ1-5
D: NA

CDR3: CSARVSGYNEKLFF
DNA: TGCAGTGCTAGAGTATCTGGGTATAATGAAAAACTGTTTTTT
V: TRBV20-1
size: NA
J: TRBJ1-4
D: NA

CDR3: CASTLIDGNYGYTF
DNA: TGTGCCAGCACCCTTATCGACGGAAACTATGGCTACACCTTC
V: TRBV7-9
size: few
J: TRBJ1-2
D: NA

CDR3: CSARGRDRHNSPLHF
DNA: TGCAGTGCTAGGGGGCGGGACCGTCATAATTCACCCCTCCACTTT
V: TRBV20-1
size: many
J: TRBJ1-6
D: NA

CDR3: CASSLSPGANVLTF
DNA: TGCGCCAGCAGCTTGTCTCCTGGGGCCAACGTCCTGACTTTC
V: TRBV5-1
size: once
J: TRBJ2-6
D: NA

CDR3: CASRGSGGALHTQYF
DNA: TGTGCCAGCAGGGGTAGCGGGGGGGCCCTCCATACGCAGTATTTT
V: TRBV2
size: few
J: TRBJ2-3
D: TRBD2

CDR3: CASKSSGSSREQYF
DNA: TGCGCCAGCAAATCTAGCGGGAGTTCCCGCGAGCAGTACTTC
V: TRBV7-8
size: NA
J: TRBJ2-7
D: TRBD2

CDR3: CSAAPRVVNTEALF
DNA: TGCAGTGCCGCCCCAAGGGTGGTGAACACTGAAGCTCTCTTT
V: TRBV20-1
size: NA
J: TRBJ1-1
D: NA

CDR3: CSATSSRNGGYTF
DNA: TGCAGTGCCACCTCCTCCCGAAACGGGGGCTACACCTTC
V: TRBV20-1
size: NA
J: TRBJ1-2
D: NA

CDR3: CASSLVSRNTEAFF
DNA: TGTGCCAGCAGCTTAGTGTCCAGGAACACTGAAGCTTTCTTT
V: TRBV7-2
size: NA
J: TRBJ1-1
D: NA

CDR3: CASSPPEGSTYEQYF
DNA: TGTGCCAGCTCACCACCGGAAGGCTCTACCTACGAGCAGTACTTC
V: TRBV18
size: many
J: TRBJ2-7
D: NA

CDR3: CASGPGTRAETQYF
DNA: TGTGCCAGCGGACCCGGGACTCGGGCGGAGACCCAGTACTTC
V: TRBV2
size: medium-sized
J: TRBJ2-5
D: NA

CDR3: CASSYLDYGYTF
DNA: TGTGCCAGCAGTTATCTCGACTATGGCTACACCTTC
V: TRBV2
size: NA
J: TRBJ1-2
D: NA

CDR3: CASSFGTDTQYF
DNA: TGTGCCAGCAGCTTTGGGACGGATACGCAGTATTTT
V: TRBV7-2
size: NA
J: TRBJ2-3
D: NA

CDR3: CSAREGTGYTEAFF
DNA: TGCAGTGCTAGAGAAGGGACAGGGTATACTGAAGCTTTCTTT
V: TRBV20-1
size: NA
J: TRBJ1-1
D: TRBD1

CDR3: CSASSLAGQGGGYTF
DNA: TGCAGTGCCAGCAGCTTGGCGGGACAGGGGGGTGGCTACACCTTC
V: TRBV20-1
size: NA
J: TRBJ1-2
D: TRBD1

CDR3: CASSLRDMDTEAFF
DNA: TGTGCCAGTAGTTTAAGGGATATGGACACTGAAGCTTTCTTT
V: TRBV19
size: NA
J: TRBJ1-1
D: NA

CDR3: CATSSMRQGVETQYF
DNA: TGTGCCACCAGCAGTATGAGACAGGGGGTGGAGACCCAGTACTTC
V: TRBV15
size: NA
J: TRBJ2-5
D: TRBD1

CDR3: CATSSSTGGKGNQPQHF
DNA: TGTGCCACCAGTAGTAGCACAGGGGGTAAGGGCAATCAGCCCCAGCATTTT
V: TRBV24-1
size: NA
J: TRBJ1-5
D: TRBD1

CDR3: CASRPPGLAYNEQFF
DNA: TGTGCCAGCAGGCCGCCGGGACTAGCCTACAATGAGCAGTTCTTC
V: TRBV14
size: NA
J: TRBJ2-1
D: TRBD2

CDR3: CATSRGRAGGYEQYF
DNA: TGTGCCACCAGCAGGGGGAGGGCCGGGGGCTACGAGCAGTACTTC
V: TRBV15
size: once
J: TRBJ2-7
D: TRBD2

CDR3: CAHRSRGGREQYF
DNA: TGTGCCCACCGAAGCCGGGGGGGGCGCGAGCAGTACTTC
V: TRBV2
size: NA
J: TRBJ2-7
D: TRBD2

CDR3: CATSDPVTSGRGDTQYF
DNA: TGTGCCACCAGTGACCCAGTGACTAGCGGAAGGGGGGATACGCAGTATTTT
V: TRBV24-1
size: NA
J: TRBJ2-3
D: TRBD2

CDR3: CAWSVTGEAFF
DNA: TGTGCCTGGAGTGTGACAGGGGAAGCTTTCTTT
V: TRBV30
size: many
J: TRBJ1-1
D: TRBD1

CDR3: CSAYTSGRAYNEQFF
DNA: TGCAGTGCCTACACTAGCGGGAGAGCCTACAATGAGCAGTTCTTC
V: TRBV20-1
size: many
J: TRBJ2-1
D: TRBD2

CDR3: CASSIPGPNTGELFF
DNA: TGTGCCAGTAGTATACCCGGCCCCAACACCGGGGAGCTGTTTTTT
V: TRBV19
size: NA
J: TRBJ2-2
D: NA

CDR3: CASSPGTSYEQYF
DNA: TGTGCCAGCAGCCCCGGGACCTCCTACGAGCAGTACTTC
V: TRBV7-9
size: NA
J: TRBJ2-7
D: NA

CDR3: CASRLRGVAEAFF
DNA: TGTGCCAGCAGACTCCGGGGCGTCGCGGAAGCTTTCTTT
V: TRBV2
size: NA
J: TRBJ1-1
D: NA

CDR3: CASSYLGTGEAEAFF
DNA: TGTGCCAGCAGTTATTTAGGCACAGGGGAGGCTGAAGCTTTCTTT
V: TRBV6-6
size: many
J: TRBJ1-1
D: TRBD1

CDR3: CSVEVDSLSHEQYF
DNA: TGCAGCGTTGAAGTGGACAGCTTAAGCCACGAGCAGTACTTC
V: TRBV29-1
size: NA
J: TRBJ2-7
D: NA

CDR3: CASRMTGGQGFYGYTF
DNA: TGTGCCAGCAGGATGACAGGGGGACAGGGGTTTTATGGCTACACCTTC
V: TRBV2
size: NA
J: TRBJ1-2
D: TRBD1

CDR3: CSAGGAAYNEQFF
DNA: TGCAGCGCCGGGGGGGCCGCGTACAATGAGCAGTTCTTC
V: TRBV29-1
size: NA
J: TRBJ2-1
D: TRBD2

CDR3: CASRRVQTNYGYTF
DNA: TGTGCCAGTAGGAGGGTACAGACTAACTATGGCTACACCTTC
V: TRBV19
size: few
J: TRBJ1-2
D: NA